The TCR beta chain under discussion was sequenced for a study of blood T cell repertoires in COVID-19. For the study at large: Whether acute or convalescent, the COVID-19 samples came from the United States, Italy and Spain. T cells, B-cell-depleted T cells, or PBMCs supplied cDNA or gDNA.

In the original workflow: Quantification of nucleated cells was approximated via reference gene primer amplification. Produced via immunoSEQ multiplex PCR; TCRdb's table is partial and in-frame only. V and J calls and clone size come straight from that table; D and trimming were deduced from the DNA. The repertoire consists of over 20,000 clones, with 81% occurring once and the leading ten covering around 7%. V shed 4 bases and J shed 2 bases, with 12 bases lying between them. The germline V gene has CDR1 SGHVS and CDR2 FQNEAQ. The CDR3 is 15 amino acids. This clone was observed a few times. The receptor was derived from a man aged 65-85 years with acute or convalescent COVID-19. V and J are TRBV7-8 and TRBJ1-5; tentative D call: TRBD1 (5 bases). Sequencing was performed on peripheral blood. Here the CDR3 DNA reads TGTGCCAGCAGCTGGGGAGGAGGGGGCAATCAGCCCCAGCATTTT. It translates to CASSWGGGGNQPQHF.